The 26 T cell receptor beta chains presented below share a single source sample, sequenced in a study of cytomegalovirus exposure and HLA in healthy donors (dated by TCRdb to about 2017). The library came from the immunoSEQ multiplex PCR assay. For the multiplex PCR, a mixture combining 60 forward primers for TCR Vbeta segments and 13 reverse primers for TCR Jbeta segments was used. The table comes from immuneACCESS by way of TCRdb, which keeps in-frame sequences with V and J called. Part of the clones is missing from these tables; in studies checked, under half for an unresolved V gene and the rest for unknown reasons. This sample comprises around 89,000 clones, approximately 81% of them detected only once. The top ten clonotypes cover roughly 1.2% of the sample. Material for sequencing was PBMCs. The source of these receptors is a girl aged 2-10 years in good health and CMV-seropositive.

V and J are TRBV9 and TRBJ2-1; TRBD2 aligns across 7 bases. Per the germline V gene, CDR1 is SGDLS and CDR2 is YYNGEE. The CDR3 runs to 13 residues. The J segment lost 10 bases and the V segment lost 3 bases, leaving 7 bases of the junction unmatched. The CDR3 DNA is TGTGCCAGCAGCGGAGCGGGATTAGAGGAGCAGTTCTTC. Its translation is CASSGAGLEEQFF.

In DNA, the CDR3 is TGCGCCAGCAGCAATGGAAGGGGCGAATATGGCTACACCTTC. Its protein is CASSNGRGEYGYTF. The V and J genes are TRBV5-1 and TRBJ1-2; possible D gene TRBD1, 5 bases. The CDR3 runs to 14 residues. Between the trimmed V and J ends, which lost 4 bases and 5 bases, there was a span of 15 bases. Germline V gene data show CDR1 as SGHRS and CDR2 as YFSETQ.

This clone showed up just once. V usage is TRBV18 and J usage is TRBJ2-1; tentatively, D is TRBD2 (6 bases). Germline V lookup: CDR1 KGHSH, CDR2 LQKENI. V was pared by 3 bases and J by 3 bases, with 12 bases between. This CDR3 has 15 residues. As DNA, the CDR3 is TGTGCCAGCTCACCCTTAGCGGATCTCTACAATGAGCAGTTCTTC. This codes for CASSPLADLYNEQFF.

This clone was seen more than once but under ten times. The chain is built from TRBV10-3 and TRBJ2-1; TRBD1 matches at 8 bases. Germline V lookup: CDR1 ENHRY, CDR2 SYGVKD. Losses at the gene ends were 4 bases for V and 7 bases for J; bases not matched to a gene: 0. The CDR3 extends over 12 amino acids. For the CDR3, the DNA is TGTGCCATCAGTGGGACAGGGAATGAGCAGTTCTTC. As protein: CAISGTGNEQFF.

The chain carries TRBV6-1 and TRBJ2-7; the D gene is possibly TRBD1 (6 bases). V was trimmed by 3 bases and J by 2 bases, leaving 11 bases between them. CDR1 is MNHNS and CDR2 is SASEGT in the germline V gene. The CDR3 loop spans 14 amino acids. The CDR3 loop is CASSEGTPTYEQYF. DNA of the CDR3: TGTGCCAGCAGTGAGGGGACACCCACCTACGAGCAGTACTTC.

The chain recombines TRBV6-6 with TRBJ1-2; D is unclear. Germline V CDR1 and CDR2: MNHNY, SVGAGI (reference sequence). The ends were cut back, 5 bases at V and 8 bases at J, with 15 bases in the middle. The CDR3 loop spans 13 amino acids. CDR3 loop: CASSHGSDRGYTF. CDR3 nucleotides: TGTGCCAGCAGTCACGGGTCTGATCGAGGCTACACCTTC.

V gene TRBV2 combines with J gene TRBJ1-2; the D is unclear. The CDR3 extends over 15 amino acids. Trimming cost V 3 bases and J 4 bases, with 15 bases left between them. Germline V gene sequence: CDR1 SNHLY, CDR2 FYNNEI. The CDR3 DNA sequence: TGTGCCAGCAGTGAGCTTTTAGGTTCGGGCTATGGCTACACCTTC. Protein product: CASSELLGSGYGYTF.

The chain links TRBV6-4 to TRBJ2-2, with a possible D match to TRBD2 (5 bases). The CDR3 totals 13 residues. The V gene lost 8 bases and the J gene lost 5 bases, with 12 bases spanning the gap. Germline-derived CDR1 and CDR2 are MRHNA and SNTAGT. CDR3 amino acids: CASGDLATGELFF. CDR3 DNA: TGTGCCAGCGGAGATCTAGCAACCGGGGAGCTGTTTTTT.

The chain joins TRBV5-4 to TRBJ2-7, with D maybe TRBD2 (5 bases). V lost 3 bases to trimming and J lost 3 bases, with 13 bases between them. Germline V gene sequence: CDR1 SGHNT, CDR2 YYREEE (reference sequence). The CDR3 loop spans 14 amino acids. The CDR3 here is CASSWDLEGYEQYF. CDR3 DNA sequence: TGTGCCAGCAGCTGGGATCTTGAGGGCTACGAGCAGTACTTC.

The chain carries TRBV4-3 and TRBJ2-7; D gene ambiguous. Per the germline V gene, CDR1 is LGHNA and CDR2 is YSLEER. Between the trimmed V and J ends, which lost 0 bases and 6 bases, there was a span of 9 bases. There are 13 residues in the CDR3. The CDR3 spells CASSQEPQREQYF. In nucleotides, the CDR3 is TGCGCCAGCAGCCAAGAGCCCCAGCGCGAGCAGTACTTC.

This clone has just a few counts. The rearrangement uses TRBV30 and TRBJ2-7; 11 bases align to TRBD2. The trim removed 0 bases at V and 4 bases at J, leaving 8 bases unmatched. Per the germline V gene, CDR1 is GTSNPN and CDR2 is SVGIG (reference sequence). This CDR3 is 16 amino acids long. DNA of the CDR3: TGTGCCTGGAGTGTTGGGGGGGCTAGCGGGAGGTACGAGCAGTACTTC. Amino acids: CAWSVGGASGRYEQYF.

The chain uses TRBV13 and TRBJ2-7; 12 bases line up with TRBD1. With V trimmed by 4 bases and J by 7 bases, 8 bases remained unmatched. The CDR3 extends over 15 amino acids. Germline-derived CDR1 and CDR2 are PRHDT and FYEKMQ (reference sequence). The CDR3 coding sequence is TGTGCCAGCAGCTCCGCGGGGACAGGGGGCAAAGAGCAGTACTTC. Residues: CASSSAGTGGKEQYF.

V gene TRBV6-5 combines with J gene TRBJ2-3; the D is unclear. CDR1 MNHEY and CDR2 SVGAGI come from the germline V gene. V was trimmed by 4 bases and J by 2 bases, leaving 10 bases between them. The CDR3 runs 14 residues. The CDR3 protein is CASSLGRDTDTQYF. Written as DNA, the CDR3 is TGTGCCAGCAGTTTGGGCAGAGACACAGATACGCAGTATTTT.

The chain employs TRBV6-1 and TRBJ2-4; 11 bases agree with TRBD1. Looked up from germline, CDR1 is MNHNS and CDR2 is SASEGT. CDR3 length: 16 residues. J gave up 4 bases and V 4 bases, and 6 bases lay outside the gene matches. The CDR3 region has the DNA TGTGCCAGCAGTGCACCCGGGACAGGGGGAAAAAACATTCAGTACTTC. Its translation is CASSAPGTGGKNIQYF.

The V call is TRBV28, the J call TRBJ2-7, with unresolved D. The CDR3 has 15 amino acids. V lost 8 bases and J lost 2, with 19 bases in between. CDR1 is MDHEN and CDR2 is SYDVKM in the germline V gene. CDR3 in DNA: TGTGCCAGCCGAACCCCAGCGTCCTTTACCTACGAGCAGTACTTC. Amino acid sequence: CASRTPASFTYEQYF. The full variable domain, with the rest looked up from reference TRBV28 and TRBJ2-7, is DVKVTQSSRYLVKRTGEKVFLECVQDMDHENMFWYRQDPGLGLRLIYFSYDVKMKEKGDIPEGYSVSREKKERFSLILESASTNQTSMYLCASRTPASFTYEQYFGPGTRLTVT.

The genes are TRBV4-1 and TRBJ2-1, with 8 positions matching TRBD2. J gave up 8 bases and V 4 bases, and 10 bases lay outside the gene matches. The CDR3 runs to 15 residues. Germline values: CDR1 MGHRA, CDR2 YSYEKL. CDR3 sequence: CASSPHSIAGYEQFF. CDR3 coding DNA: TGCGCCAGCAGCCCACACTCGATAGCGGGATATGAGCAGTTCTTC.

This chain connects TRBV2 to TRBJ2-1; 8 nucleotides agree with TRBD1. The CDR3 is made up of 15 amino acids. Unmatched junction bases numbered 5, after V lost 3 bases and J lost 4 bases. Per the germline V gene, CDR1 is SNHLY and CDR2 is FYNNEI. The chain's CDR3 is CASSDRGQAYNEQFF. The CDR3 DNA reads as TGTGCCAGCAGTGATCGGGGACAGGCTTACAATGAGCAGTTCTTC.

Only one count was recorded for this clone. This chain joins TRBV30 and TRBJ1-3, with D maybe TRBD1 (6 bases). The CDR3 length is 15 residues. Deletions cut 2 bases from V and 3 bases from J, with 14 bases between. Germline CDR1 is GTSNPN and CDR2 is SVGIG (reference sequence). The CDR3 nucleotides read TGTGCCTGGAGTTACCCCGGGACACGTGGAAACACCATATATTTT. It encodes CAWSYPGTRGNTIYF.

The chain combines TRBV4-1 with TRBJ1-3, with 7 bases lining up with TRBD1. This CDR3 region has 15 residues. V lost 4 bases and J lost 5; bases outside the gene matches: 8. Per the germline V gene, CDR1 is MGHRA and CDR2 is YSYEKL. The CDR3 DNA follows: TGCGCCAGCAGCCGCAGGGACAGCGAAAGAAACACCATATATTTT. Translating it yields CASSRRDSERNTIYF.

A few counts support this clone. This chain connects TRBV4-1 to TRBJ2-7; D perhaps matches TRBD1 (6 bases). The V gene's germline CDR1 is MGHRA and CDR2 YSYEKL. The V and J ends lost 4 bases and 0 bases respectively, with 13 bases between them. The CDR3 spans 15 residues. For the CDR3, the DNA is TGCGCCAGCAGCCTGCAGACAGGCAGCTCCTACGAGCAGTACTTC. This gives the protein CASSLQTGSSYEQYF.

The chain joins TRBV30 to TRBJ1-6; D perhaps matches TRBD1 (6 bases). V was shortened by 1 base and J by 10 bases, with 17 bases between the two germline ends. Germline V gene sequence: CDR1 GTSNPN, CDR2 SVGIG (reference sequence). CDR3 length equals 15 residues. The DNA for the CDR3 is TGTGCCTGGAGTGGTGGCCAGGGACAAACGTCACCCCTCCACTTT. Its protein is CAWSGGQGQTSPLHF. Full variable domain (missing parts from reference TRBV30 and TRBJ1-6): SQTIHQWPATLVQPVGSPLSLECTVEGTSNPNLYWYRQAAGRGLQLLFYSVGIGQISSEVPQNLSASRPQDRQFILSSKKLLLSDSGFYLCAWSGGQGQTSPLHFGNGTRLTVT.

The chain links TRBV18 to TRBJ2-5; 7 nucleotides match TRBD1. Trimming cost V 0 bases and J 4 bases; bases outside gene matches: 11. Germline V CDR1 and CDR2: KGHSH, LQKENI. CDR3 length: 17 residues. CDR3 coding DNA: TGTGCCAGCTCACCACCGAACAGGCTCCGACAGGGAGAGACCCAGTACTTC. This translates into CASSPPNRLRQGETQYF. Variable domain in full (rest from reference TRBV18 and TRBJ2-5): NAGVMQNPRHLVRRRGQEARLRCSPMKGHSHVYWYRQLPEEGLKFMVYLQKENIIDESGMPKERFSAEFPKEGPSILRIQQVVRGDSAAYFCASSPPNRLRQGETQYFGPGTRLLVL.

V and J are TRBV6-5 and TRBJ2-1, with a weak D call TRBD2 (6 bases). This CDR3 spans 15 amino acids. CDR1 MNHEY and CDR2 SVGAGI come from the germline V gene. V was pared by 2 bases and J by 7 bases, with 15 bases between. For the CDR3, the DNA is TGTGCCAGCAGTTACGAATCGGGAGCAAGAAATGAGCAGTTCTTC. Translated, it gives CASSYESGARNEQFF.

This sequence joins TRBV18 and TRBJ2-7; D may be TRBD2 (6 bases). The CDR3 sequence is 17 residues long. Germline V gene data show CDR1 as KGHSH and CDR2 as LQKENI. Deletions cut 2 bases from V and 3 bases from J, with 20 bases between. In nucleotides, the CDR3 is TGTGCCAGCTCACCAGAGGTCCCGGGGGAACGAATCTACGAGCAGTACTTC. Protein: CASSPEVPGERIYEQYF.

CDR3 coding DNA: TGTGCCAGCAGTACACTAGCGGGAGAAGATACGCAGTATTTT. Translating gives CASSTLAGEDTQYF. The chain couples TRBV6-5 to TRBJ2-3, with 11 positions matching TRBD2. V was pared by 5 bases and J by 5 bases, with 3 bases of the junction left unmatched. The CDR3 runs 14 residues. CDR1 and CDR2 from the germline V gene are MNHEY and SVGAGI.

The chain joins TRBV2 to TRBJ2-3; no definite D call. Between the trimmed V and J ends, which lost 5 bases and 0 bases, there was a span of 3 bases. CDR3 length: 12 amino acids. CDR1 is SNHLY, CDR2 FYNNEI, per germline. The CDR3 protein is CASSSSTDTQYF. The CDR3 DNA sequence: TGTGCCAGCAGTTCTAGCACAGATACGCAGTATTTT.